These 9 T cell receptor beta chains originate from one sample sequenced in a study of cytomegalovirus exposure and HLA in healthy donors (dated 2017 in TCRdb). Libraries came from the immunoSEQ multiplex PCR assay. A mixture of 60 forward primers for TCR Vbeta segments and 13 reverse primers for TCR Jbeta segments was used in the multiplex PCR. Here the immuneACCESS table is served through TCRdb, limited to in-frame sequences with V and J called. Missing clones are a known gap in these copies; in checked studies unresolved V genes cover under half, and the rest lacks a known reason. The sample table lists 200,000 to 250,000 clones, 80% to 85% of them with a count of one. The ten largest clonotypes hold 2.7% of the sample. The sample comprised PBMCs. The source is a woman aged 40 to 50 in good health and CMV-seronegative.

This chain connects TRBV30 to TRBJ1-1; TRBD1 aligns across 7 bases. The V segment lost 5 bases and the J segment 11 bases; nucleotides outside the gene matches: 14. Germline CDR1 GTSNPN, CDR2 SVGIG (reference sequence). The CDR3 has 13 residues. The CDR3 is CAWSEHRDSEAFF. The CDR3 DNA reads TGTGCCTGGTCAGAACACCGGGACAGTGAGGCTTTCTTT. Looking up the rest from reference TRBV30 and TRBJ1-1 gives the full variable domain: SQTIHQWPATLVQPVGSPLSLECTVEGTSNPNLYWYRQAAGRGLQLLFYSVGIGQISSEVPQNLSASRPQDRQFILSSKKLLLSDSGFYLCAWSEHRDSEAFFGQGTRLTVV.

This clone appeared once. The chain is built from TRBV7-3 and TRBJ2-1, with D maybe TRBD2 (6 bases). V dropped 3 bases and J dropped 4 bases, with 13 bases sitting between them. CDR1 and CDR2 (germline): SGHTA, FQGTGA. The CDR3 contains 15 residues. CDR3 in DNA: TGTGCCAGCAGCTTTACGGGAGTTGGTTACAATGAGCAGTTCTTC. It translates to CASSFTGVGYNEQFF. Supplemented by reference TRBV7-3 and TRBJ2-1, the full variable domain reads GAGVSQTPSNKVTEKGKYVELRCDPISGHTALYWYRQSLGQGPEFLIYFQGTGAADDSGLPNDRFFAVRPEGSVSTLKIQRTERGDSAVYLCASSFTGVGYNEQFFGPGTRLTVL.

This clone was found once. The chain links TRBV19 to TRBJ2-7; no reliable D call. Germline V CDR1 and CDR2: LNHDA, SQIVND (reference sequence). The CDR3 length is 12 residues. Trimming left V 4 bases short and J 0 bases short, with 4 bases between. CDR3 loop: CASSTYSYEQYF. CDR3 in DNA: TGTGCCAGTAGTACGTACTCCTACGAGCAGTACTTC.

The CDR3 nucleotides read TGTGCCAGCAGCCCCCAGGGAGGGAGGGGTGAAAAACTGTTTTTT. Encoded protein: CASSPQGGRGEKLFF. V usage is TRBV7-3 and J usage is TRBJ1-4, with D maybe TRBD1 (5 bases). CDR1 and CDR2 from the germline V gene are SGHTA and FQGTGA. The germline V and J ends were trimmed by 5 bases and 7 bases, with 17 bases remaining between them. This CDR3 region has 15 residues.

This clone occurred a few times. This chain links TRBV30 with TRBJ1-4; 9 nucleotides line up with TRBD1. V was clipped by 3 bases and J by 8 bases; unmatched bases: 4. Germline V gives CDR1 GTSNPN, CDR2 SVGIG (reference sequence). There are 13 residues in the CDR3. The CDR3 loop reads CAWSRDRVEKLFF. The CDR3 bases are TGTGCCTGGAGCAGGGACAGGGTCGAAAAACTGTTTTTT.

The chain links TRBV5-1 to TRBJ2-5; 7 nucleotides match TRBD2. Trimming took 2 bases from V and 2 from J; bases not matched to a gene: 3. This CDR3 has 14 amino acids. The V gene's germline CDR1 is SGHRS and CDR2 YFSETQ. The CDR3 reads CASSFGTKQETQYF. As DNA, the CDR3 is TGCGCCAGCAGCTTCGGGACTAAACAAGAGACCCAGTACTTC.

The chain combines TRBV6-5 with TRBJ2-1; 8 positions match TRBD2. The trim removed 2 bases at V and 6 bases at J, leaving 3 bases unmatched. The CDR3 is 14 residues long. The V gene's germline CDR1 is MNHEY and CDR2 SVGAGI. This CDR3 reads CASSYAGRANEQFF. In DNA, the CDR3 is TGTGCCAGCAGTTACGCCGGGAGGGCCAATGAGCAGTTCTTC.

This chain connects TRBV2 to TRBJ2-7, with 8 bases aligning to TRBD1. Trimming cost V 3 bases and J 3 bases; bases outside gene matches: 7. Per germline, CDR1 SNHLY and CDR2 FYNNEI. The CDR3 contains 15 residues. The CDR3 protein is CASSDWQGAIYEQYF. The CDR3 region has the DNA TGTGCCAGCAGTGACTGGCAGGGGGCAATCTACGAGCAGTACTTC.

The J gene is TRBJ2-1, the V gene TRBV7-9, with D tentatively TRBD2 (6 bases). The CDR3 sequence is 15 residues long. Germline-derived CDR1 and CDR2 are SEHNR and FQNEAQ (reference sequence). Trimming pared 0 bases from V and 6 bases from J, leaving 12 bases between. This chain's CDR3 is CASSLAGGPLNEQFF. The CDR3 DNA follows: TGTGCCAGCAGCTTAGCGGGGGGACCTCTCAATGAGCAGTTCTTC.